Listed here are 15 T cell receptor beta chains from one sample, sequenced in a study of blood T cells in healthy people across ages. The authors ran a second PCR of about 6 to 12 cycles using a sample-barcoded 5' primer and a J-beta primer mix. TCRdb re-analysed the 5' RACE reads in MiXCR, keeping a single row per CDR3 protein. The sample contains about 570,000 distinct CDR3 sequences, roughly 28% of which appear only once. Material: blood. The receptors originated from a woman in her sixties or seventies in good health.

This clonotype has just a few counts. The genes are TRBV20-1 and TRBJ1-2, with 7 bases matching TRBD1. The V gene end was trimmed by 0 bases and the J gene end by 1 base; junction bases not matched to a gene: 5. The CDR3 runs to 15 residues. Germline V gene sequence: CDR1 DFQATT, CDR2 SNEGSKA (reference sequence). The CDR3 bases are TGCAGTGCTAGAGATCGCAGGGGGATTAACTATGGCTACACCTTC. Protein product: CSARDRRGINYGYTF.

CDR3 DNA: TGCGCCAGCAGCCAAGCCGGGGGGCAGGGTGAGCAGTTCTTC. It specifies CASSQAGGQGEQFF. The rearrangement joins TRBV4-3 to TRBJ2-1; tentative D call: TRBD2 (7 bases). CDR3 length: 14 residues. With 1 base removed from V and 9 bases from J, the gap between germline ends came to 13 bases. The germline gives CDR1 LGHNA, CDR2 YSLEER.

This sequence joins TRBV7-2 and TRBJ2-7, with D perhaps TRBD1 (5 bases). CDR3 length equals 15 residues. CDR1 and CDR2 (germline): SGHTA, FQGNSA. Trimming removed 0 bases from V and 2 bases from J, with 11 bases in between. The CDR3 region is CASSLARVETYEQYF. Here the CDR3 DNA reads TGTGCCAGCAGCTTAGCCAGGGTAGAGACCTACGAGCAGTACTTC.

V is TRBV7-9 and J is TRBJ1-4; D gene unclear. V lost 4 bases to trimming and J lost 6 bases, with 12 bases between them. CDR3 length: 14 residues. Germline CDR1 is SEHNR and CDR2 is FQNEAQ (reference sequence). The CDR3 nucleotides read TGTGCCAGCAGCTGGGGTCCGGGAGATGAAAAACTGTTTTTT. Translated, it gives CASSWGPGDEKLFF.

In this sample, this clonotype turned up a few times. This chain links TRBV5-6 with TRBJ2-5; TRBD1 matches at 7 bases. The J call could be wrong; TRBJ2-1 is a better fit for the DNA end. This CDR3 contains 14 residues. Germline CDR1 and CDR2: SGHDT and YYEEEE. Here the CDR3 DNA reads TGTGCCAGCAGCTCGGGGACAGTTCTTAATGAGCAGTTCTTC. Amino acid sequence: CASSSGTVLNEQFF.

This clonotype was recorded a few times. V and J are TRBV12-3 or TRBV12-4 and TRBJ2-7, with TRBD2 matching over 7 bases. With V trimmed by 5 bases and J by 0 bases, 7 bases remained unmatched. This CDR3 region has 15 residues. The CDR3 protein is CASSSGEYSSYEQYF. CDR3 bases: TGTGCCAGCAGTAGCGGGGAATATAGCTCCTACGAGCAGTACTTC.

J is TRBJ2-5 and V is TRBV2; 8 nucleotides align to TRBD2. The CDR3 is 12 residues long. Germline CDR1 SNHLY, CDR2 FYNNEI. V gave up 10 bases and J gave up 5 bases; unmatched junction bases: 6. This CDR3 reads CATKTSAETQYF. CDR3 coding DNA: TGTGCCACCAAGACTAGCGCCGAGACCCAGTACTTC.

This clonotype was detected a few times. One end of the junction is discordant with germline, which a read error may explain. The gene calls are TRBV7-3 and TRBJ1-6, with D perhaps TRBD1 (5 bases). Germline CDR1 reads SGHTA; CDR2 reads FQGTGA. The CDR3 contains 14 residues. The CDR3 nucleotides read TGTGCCGGCAGCTTAGGGGAAAGAGATTCACCCCTCCACTTT. Its translation is CAGSLGERDSPLHF.

This clonotype was counted between two and nine times. V is TRBV20-1 and J is TRBJ1-5; D is possibly TRBD1 (5 bases). There are 14 residues in the CDR3. Trimming took 1 base from V and 5 from J, leaving 12 bases between them. Germline-derived CDR1 and CDR2 are DFQATT and SNEGSKA (reference sequence). CDR3: CSARVWGVDQPQHF. CDR3 coding DNA: TGCAGTGCTAGAGTATGGGGGGTCGATCAGCCCCAGCATTTT.

V gene TRBV9 combines with J gene TRBJ2-3; no clear D. Trimming took off 6 bases at V and 5 bases at J, with 16 bases between the two ends. Per the germline V gene, CDR1 is SGDLS and CDR2 is YYNGEE. This CDR3 spans 14 amino acids. The DNA of the CDR3 is TGTGCCAGCACCCAGAAGATCAAAGGAGATACGCAGTATTTT. This gives the protein CASTQKIKGDTQYF.

This clonotype was counted only a few times. The chain uses TRBV7-2 and TRBJ2-5; D not resolved. The closer fit of TRBJ2-7 to the DNA end suggests the J call may be wrong. The germline CDR1 and CDR2 sequences are SGHTA and FQGNSA. CDR3 length: 16 amino acids. The chain's CDR3 is CASSANTPTLSYEQYF. CDR3 in DNA: TGTGCCAGCAGCGCGAACACACCTACTTTGTCCTACGAGCAGTACTTC.

With respect to this clonotype: At one end, the junction sequence differs from germline, possibly due to a read error. V and J are TRBV7-2 and TRBJ2-4; D possibly uses TRBD1 or TRBD2 (5 bases each). The CDR3 has 14 amino acids. The V gene's germline CDR1 is SGHTA and CDR2 FQGNSA. The DNA of the CDR3 is TGTGCCATCAGCTTAGTTTCAGGGACCAACATTCAGTACTTC. This encodes CAISLVSGTNIQYF.

This clonotype was seen a handful of times. This chain links TRBV5-4 with TRBJ2-1; 8 bases agree with TRBD1. V dropped 6 bases and J dropped 6; count of bases not matched to a gene: 14. Germline V CDR1 and CDR2: SGHNT, YYREEE (reference sequence). The CDR3 extends over 16 amino acids. This CDR3 reads CASTDRASGQINEQFF. In nucleotides, the CDR3 is TGTGCCAGCACGGACAGGGCCTCAGGGCAGATCAATGAGCAGTTCTTC.

The chain couples TRBV5-5 to TRBJ2-1, with D unclear. With the DNA end fitting TRBJ2-7 better, the J assignment may be wrong. CDR1 and CDR2 from the germline V gene are SGHKS and YYEKEE (reference sequence). The CDR3 contains 13 residues. DNA for the CDR3: TGTGCCAGCAGCTTCGAAGGAACCTACGAGCAGTACTTC. It codes for CASSFEGTYEQYF.

This clonotype was counted between two and nine times. The chain has TRBV2 and TRBJ2-3; 13 bases are a match to TRBD2. Germline CDR1 reads SNHLY; CDR2 reads FYNNEI. Trimming at V came to 8 bases and at J to 1 base, leaving 12 bases not matched to a gene. The CDR3 runs to 18 residues. DNA for the CDR3: TGTGCCAGCTGGACTAGCGGGGGACCATCCCTGGGCACAGATACGCAGTATTTT. Translated: CASWTSGGPSLGTDTQYF.